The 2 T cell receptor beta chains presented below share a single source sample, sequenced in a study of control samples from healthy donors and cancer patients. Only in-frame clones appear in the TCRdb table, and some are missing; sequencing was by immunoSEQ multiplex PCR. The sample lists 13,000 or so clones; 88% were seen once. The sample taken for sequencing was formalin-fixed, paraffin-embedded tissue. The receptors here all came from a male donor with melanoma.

The CDR3: CASSEGGKYTGELFF. The CDR3 coding sequence is TGTGCCAGCAGTGAGGGAGGGAAGTATACCGGGGAGCTGTTTTTT. The chain carries TRBV25-1 and TRBJ2-2, with TRBD2 identical over 7 bases. CDR1 and CDR2 from the germline V gene are MGHDK and SYGVNS. This CDR3 spans 15 amino acids. The V gene end was trimmed by 3 bases and the J gene end by 5 bases; junction bases not matched to a gene: 6.

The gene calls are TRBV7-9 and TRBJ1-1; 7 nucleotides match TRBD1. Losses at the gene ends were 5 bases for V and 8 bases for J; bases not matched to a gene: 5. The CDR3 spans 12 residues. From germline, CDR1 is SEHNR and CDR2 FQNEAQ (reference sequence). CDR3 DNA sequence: TGTGCCAGCAGCCTTATGGACAGGGAAGCTTTCTTT. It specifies CASSLMDREAFF. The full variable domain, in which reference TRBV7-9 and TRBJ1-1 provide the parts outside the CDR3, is DTGVSQNPRHKITKRGQNVTFRCDPISEHNRLYWYRQTLGQGPEFLTYFQNEAQLEKSRLLSDRFSAERPKGSFSTLEIQRTEQGDSAMYLCASSLMDREAFFGQGTRLTVV.